A single sample gave rise to the 12 T cell receptor beta chains below, sequenced in a study of cytomegalovirus exposure and HLA in healthy donors. In the PCR, 60 Vbeta and 13 Jbeta primers were used. Profiling relied on immunoSEQ multiplex PCR, and the TCRdb table lists in-frame clones only, not all of them. The sample has approximately 240,000 clones, around 80% seen once; the top ten hold 0.55% to 0.7%. Sequenced sample: PBMCs. Receptor source: a woman aged 40 to 50 in good health and CMV-seronegative.

This clone was seen a few times. The rearrangement uses TRBV18 and TRBJ1-1, with 8 bases fitting TRBD1. The germline gives CDR1 KGHSH, CDR2 LQKENI. J was trimmed by 2 bases and V by 5 bases; bases with no gene match: 1. The CDR3 has 13 residues. CDR3 protein: CASSGQGNTEAFF. The CDR3 DNA reads as TGTGCCAGCTCAGGACAGGGAAACACTGAAGCTTTCTTT. Filled out from reference TRBV18 and TRBJ1-1, the complete variable domain reads NAGVMQNPRHLVRRRGQEARLRCSPMKGHSHVYWYRQLPEEGLKFMVYLQKENIIDESGMPKERFSAEFPKEGPSILRIQQVVRGDSAAYFCASSGQGNTEAFFGQGTRLTVV.

The CDR3 DNA reads TGTGCCAGCTCCCCCGCCGGAGGGGGGGCGGGCGGGACCCAGTACTTC. Translated, it gives CASSPAGGGAGGTQYF. The chain joins TRBV18 to TRBJ2-5; D is possibly TRBD2 (7 bases). This CDR3 contains 16 residues. Deletions cut 6 bases from V and 7 bases from J, with 24 bases between. Germline loops: CDR1 KGHSH, CDR2 LQKENI. The complete variable domain, with remaining parts taken from reference TRBV18 and TRBJ2-5, reads NAGVMQNPRHLVRRRGQEARLRCSPMKGHSHVYWYRQLPEEGLKFMVYLQKENIIDESGMPKERFSAEFPKEGPSILRIQQVVRGDSAAYFCASSPAGGGAGGTQYFGPGTRLLVL.

The V call is TRBV7-3, the J call TRBJ2-1; 8 positions match TRBD2. Trimming took 2 bases from V and 7 from J; bases not matched to a gene: 7. From germline, CDR1 is SGHTA and CDR2 FQGTGA. The CDR3 totals 15 residues. The CDR3 bases are TGTGCCAGCAGCTTATACAGCGGGGGTTTGAATGAGCAGTTCTTC. As protein: CASSLYSGGLNEQFF.

The gene calls are TRBV7-9 and TRBJ2-7, with 8 bases matching TRBD1. V lost 5 bases to trimming and J lost 6 bases; unmatched junction nucleotides: 9. Germline V gene lookup returns CDR1 SEHNR and CDR2 FQNEAQ (reference sequence). CDR3 length: 14 residues. The chain's CDR3 is CASSQTGGTVEQYF. CDR3 bases: TGTGCCAGCAGCCAAACAGGGGGTACGGTCGAGCAGTACTTC.

The chain is built from TRBV6-6 and TRBJ1-2; 7 nucleotides line up with TRBD1. The trim removed 3 bases at V and 2 bases at J, leaving 9 bases unmatched. This CDR3 has 16 residues. Germline lookup yields CDR1 MNHNY and CDR2 SVGAGI (reference sequence). The CDR3 loop is CASSYSRDSNNYGYTF. The CDR3 coding sequence is TGTGCCAGCAGTTATTCCCGGGACAGCAACAACTATGGCTACACCTTC.

This clone turned up a few times. This chain uses TRBV5-1 with TRBJ1-2; D is uncertain. The V end lost 0 bases, the J end lost 1 base, and 4 bases lay between the germline ends. The CDR3 runs to 13 residues. Germline V CDR1 and CDR2: SGHRS, YFSETQ. The CDR3 loop reads CASSLELNYGYTF. The CDR3 DNA reads as TGCGCCAGCAGCTTGGAACTTAACTATGGCTACACCTTC.

The chain joins TRBV2 to TRBJ1-1; D gene unclear. Germline V lookup: CDR1 SNHLY, CDR2 FYNNEI. Trimming took 4 bases from V and 1 from J, leaving 7 bases between them. CDR3 length: 13 residues. CDR3: CASSVSQNTEAFF. The CDR3 bases are TGTGCCAGCAGTGTGTCCCAGAACACTGAAGCTTTCTTT.

This clone was seen only once. The rearrangement joins TRBV9 to TRBJ2-5, with D uncertain. Trimming removed 0 bases at V and 2 bases at J, with 14 bases between. This CDR3 is 16 amino acids long. Germline CDR1 and CDR2: SGDLS and YYNGEE. The CDR3 sequence is CASSVAPQVGQETQYF. In DNA, the CDR3 is TGTGCCAGCAGCGTAGCCCCCCAGGTCGGACAAGAGACCCAGTACTTC.

The sample holds a few counts of this clone. This chain joins TRBV28 and TRBJ2-6; D possibly corresponds to TRBD2 (5 bases). The germline CDR1 and CDR2 sequences are MDHEN and SYDVKM. This CDR3 has 16 residues. V lost 6 bases and J 0 bases, leaving 12 bases between the germline ends. The CDR3 region has the DNA TGTGCCAGCAGAGGACGGGATCACTCTGGGGCCAACGTCCTGACTTTC. Its protein product is CASRGRDHSGANVLTF.

The chain is built from TRBV27 and TRBJ2-1, with 12 bases matching TRBD2. Trimming at V came to 5 bases and at J to 10 bases, leaving 6 bases not matched to a gene. Germline V gene lookup returns CDR1 MNHEY and CDR2 SMNVEV (reference sequence). The CDR3 sequence is 14 residues long. CDR3 DNA: TGTGCCAGCAGTACCTCGACTAGCGGGGGCGAGCAGTTCTTC. Translation gives CASSTSTSGGEQFF.

V and J are TRBV7-9 and TRBJ2-5; D is ambiguous. The V gene's germline CDR1 is SEHNR and CDR2 FQNEAQ (reference sequence). Trimming pared 5 bases from V and 7 bases from J, leaving 11 bases between. The CDR3 loop spans 12 amino acids. The CDR3 loop reads CASSILDGTQYF. Here the CDR3 DNA reads TGTGCCAGCAGCATCCTAGATGGGACCCAGTACTTC.

The rearrangement links TRBV5-4 to TRBJ1-2; D is undetermined. The V gene's germline CDR1 is SGHNT and CDR2 YYREEE (reference sequence). V lost 5 bases and J 2 bases, leaving 13 bases between the germline ends. The CDR3 loop spans 14 amino acids. CDR3 bases: TGTGCCAGCAGGGATCGGGGAGGGAACTATGGCTACACCTTC. Its translation is CASRDRGGNYGYTF.